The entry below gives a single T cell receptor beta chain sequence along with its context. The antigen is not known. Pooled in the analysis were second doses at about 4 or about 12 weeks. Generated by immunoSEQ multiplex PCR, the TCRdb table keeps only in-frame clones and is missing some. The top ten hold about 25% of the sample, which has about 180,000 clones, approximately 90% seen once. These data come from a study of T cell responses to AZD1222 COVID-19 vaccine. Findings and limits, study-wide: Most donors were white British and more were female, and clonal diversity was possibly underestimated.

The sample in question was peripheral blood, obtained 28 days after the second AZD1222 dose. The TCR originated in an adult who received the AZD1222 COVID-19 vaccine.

CDR3 nucleotides: TGTGCCAGCTCACGGAATAATGAAAAACTGTTTTTT. It translates to CASSRNNEKLFF. This rearrangement joins TRBV18 to TRBJ1-4; D gene ambiguous. Per germline, CDR1 KGHSH and CDR2 LQKENI. This CDR3 contains 12 residues. V lost 4 bases and J 4 bases, leaving 4 bases between the germline ends.